Listed below are T cell receptor beta chains from one sample, sequenced in a study of tumor-infiltrating T cells and Merkel cell polyomavirus. Profiling relied on immunoSEQ multiplex PCR, and the TCRdb table lists in-frame clones only, not all of them. The sample has 24,000 or so clones, about 90% seen once. The sample taken for sequencing was lymph node tissue. The receptors come from a man in his fifties or sixties with Merkel cell carcinoma. CDR3s include the opening cysteine and the closing phenylalanine or tryptophan. The D gene is left open where the match is weak. Size values are once, few and many counts, or a class for expanded clones, and some rows have none.

>TRBJ2-2|TRBD2|TRBV5-4|-
TGTGCCAGCAGCTCGGGGACTAGCGGGAACACCGGGGAGCTGTTTTTT
CASSSGTSGNTGELFF
>TRBJ2-1|-|TRBV5-1|-
TGCGCCAGCAGCTTGGCCACGGTCGGGATCAGTGAGCAGTTCTTC
CASSLATVGISEQFF
>TRBJ1-5|-|TRBV7-2|-
TGTGCCAGCAGCTTAGACAGTAATCAGCCCCAGCATTTT
CASSLDSNQPQHF
>TRBJ1-4|-|TRBV6-6|-
TGTGCCAGCAGTTACGTCGCGGGCGCTAATGAAAAACTGTTTTTT
CASSYVAGANEKLFF
>TRBJ2-1|-|TRBV6-5|-
TGTGCCAGCAGTTACTCGCGGCTAGAATACAATGAGCAGTTCTTC
CASSYSRLEYNEQFF
>TRBJ2-7|-|TRBV4-1|-
TGCGCCAGCAGCCAAGGGTCGGGGGCCTACGAGCAGTACTTC
CASSQGSGAYEQYF
>TRBJ2-3|-|TRBV27|-
TGTGCCAGCACCGGGACACGGAGCACAGATACGCAGTATTTT
CASTGTRSTDTQYF
>TRBJ2-3|TRBD2|TRBV5-1|-
TGCGCCAGCAGCTCCCTAGCGGGGGGGAGGGCAGATACGCAGTATTTT
CASSSLAGGRADTQYF
>TRBJ2-1|-|TRBV5-5|-
TGTGCCAGCAGCTCACAGGGTCGTGAGCAGTTCTTC
CASSSQGREQFF
>TRBJ2-5|TRBD2|TRBV2|-
TGTGCCAGCAGCTTACTAGCCGGGCGGGGGGCCCAGTACTTC
CASSLLAGRGAQYF
>TRBJ2-4|-|TRBV27|-
TGTGCCAGCAGTTTCAGTCCCAAAAACATTCAGTACTTC
CASSFSPKNIQYF
>TRBJ2-1|TRBD2|TRBV15|-
TGTGCCACCAGCAGAGAGCCGGTGGTGGGAGGGGAACAGTTCTTC
CATSREPVVGGEQFF
>TRBJ2-1|TRBD2|TRBV7-2|-
TGTGCCAGCAGCTTAGCGGGTAGCGGGGGGGCGAAGTACAATGAGCAGTTCTTC
CASSLAGSGGAKYNEQFF
>TRBJ2-1|-|TRBV2|-
TGTGCCAGCAGCTCAAACCTAGCTGATAGCTCCTACAATGAGCAGTTCTTC
CASSSNLADSSYNEQFF
>TRBJ2-7|TRBD2|TRBV5-4|-
TGTGCCAGCAGCCCGCTAGCGGGGGGGACCTACGAGCAGTACTTC
CASSPLAGGTYEQYF
>TRBJ1-2|-|TRBV6-5|-
TGTGCCAGCAGCCCAAATAGAGGAAACTATGGCTACACCTTC
CASSPNRGNYGYTF
>TRBJ1-1|TRBD1|TRBV5-5|-
TGTGCCAGCAGCTCTATCCCTACAGACAGGGGAACGAACACTGAAGCTTTCTTT
CASSSIPTDRGTNTEAFF
>TRBJ1-2|-|TRBV15|-
TGTGCCACCAGCAGAGATGGGGTCTACAGGGACGGCTACACCTTC
CATSRDGVYRDGYTF
>TRBJ1-2|TRBD1|TRBV2|-
TGTGCCAGCAGTAAAGGGACAGGGTATGGCTACACCTTC
CASSKGTGYGYTF
>TRBJ2-3|TRBD2|TRBV6-4|-
TGTGCCAGCAGTGACTCTAGCGGGGCCACAGATACGCAGTATTTT
CASSDSSGATDTQYF
>TRBJ1-4|-|TRBV19|-
TGTGCCAGTACCAGTCTGACAGCAACTAATGAAAAACTGTTTTTT
CASTSLTATNEKLFF
>TRBJ2-7|TRBD1|TRBV30|-
TGTGCCTGGAGCAGGACAGACAGGGGGCCCTACGAGCAGTACTTC
CAWSRTDRGPYEQYF
>TRBJ2-7|-|TRBV27|once
TGTGCCAGCAGTTCCCGCGGGACCACCTACGAGCAGTACTTC
CASSSRGTTYEQYF
>TRBJ2-5|-|TRBV29-1|-
TGCAGCGCTCTACAGGGTCTAATGAAGACCCAGTACTTC
CSALQGLMKTQYF
>TRBJ2-1|-|TRBV4-2|-
TGTGCCAGCAGCCAAGAAGCGCGGGGGCAGGGCTCCTACAATGAGCAGTTCTTC
CASSQEARGQGSYNEQFF
>TRBJ1-5|-|TRBV28|once
TGTGCCAGCAGAACGGGGGGAGGGGTAATTCGGTATGACAATCAGCCCCAGCATTTT
CASRTGGGVIRYDNQPQHF
>TRBJ2-3|TRBD1|TRBV28|once
TGTGCCAGCAGTTTTCCCAGGGGGCTCACAGATACGCAGTATTTT
CASSFPRGLTDTQYF
>TRBJ2-7|TRBD2|TRBV14|-
TGTGCCAGCAGCCAAGATCGGACTGCGGGAGGGTCCTACGAGCAGTACTTC
CASSQDRTAGGSYEQYF
>TRBJ2-7|TRBD2|TRBV5-1|-
TGCGCCAGCAGCCCTCCCCCGGGACTACTCTCCTACGAGCAGTACTTC
CASSPPPGLLSYEQYF
>TRBJ2-4|-|TRBV30|-
TGTGCCTGGAGCGTGATCACGAGGGACATTCAGTACTTC
CAWSVITRDIQYF
>TRBJ1-2|-|TRBV4-2|-
TGTGCCAGCAGCCAAGACAGGGAGGGGTACTATGGCTACACCTTC
CASSQDREGYYGYTF
>TRBJ2-7|-|TRBV7-9|-
TGTGCCAGCAGCCCTCCTTTGGGACAAACGGACTTC
CASSPPLGQTDF
>TRBJ2-7|TRBD1|TRBV5-1|-
TGCGCCAGCAGCTTGGACCAGGGGACAGGGGCTCACGAGCAGTACTTC
CASSLDQGTGAHEQYF
>TRBJ2-7|TRBD1|TRBV27|once
TGTGCCAGCAGCCTGGGAACAGGGGCGAAGAGCTACGAGCAGTACTTC
CASSLGTGAKSYEQYF
>TRBJ2-4|TRBD1|TRBV6-5|-
TGTGCCAGCAGTTCCGAGGGGGCAGGCCCAAGTGTAATCTTC
CASSSEGAGPSVIF
>TRBJ2-5|TRBD2|TRBV6-5|-
TGTGCCAGCACCAGGGCGCGGGGGGAGACCCAGTACTTC
CASTRARGETQYF
>TRBJ1-4|-|TRBV2|-
TGTGCCAGCGTACAGGGCCTTTCGGGTGAAAAACTGTTTTTT
CASVQGLSGEKLFF
>TRBJ2-3|TRBD2|TRBV10-3|-
TGTGCCATCAGTGAGTCGCCGGGAGGGACAGATACGCAGTATTTT
CAISESPGGTDTQYF